This T cell receptor beta chain was sequenced in a study of blood T cell repertoires in COVID-19. Study-level background: In each case, the material was cDNA or gDNA derived from T cells, B-cell-depleted T cells, or PBMCs.

The CDR3 has 14 amino acids. Germline V gene data show CDR1 as MDHEN and CDR2 as SYDVKM. Between the trimmed V and J ends, which lost 6 bases and 10 bases, there was a span of 16 bases. The sample holds a few counts of this clone. As processed by the authors: How many nucleated cells were present was estimated from reference gene primer amplification. This table comes from immunoSEQ multiplex PCR, and its TCRdb copy is limited to in-frame clones, with some not included. Clone size and V and J calls were adopted from that table, with D and trimming inferred from the DNA. The top ten clones hold roughly 3.5% of a sample with about 180,000 clones, 80% to 90% of them seen once.

What was sequenced was peripheral blood. The chain joins TRBV28 to TRBJ1-6, with D possibly being TRBD1 (6 bases). The clonotype originates from a man aged 60-69 years with acute or convalescent COVID-19. The CDR3 DNA reads as TGTGCCAGCAGACAAACAGGGTTAGGGTCACCCCTCCACTTT. Protein: CASRQTGLGSPLHF. Full variable domain (rest looked up from reference TRBV28 and TRBJ1-6): DVKVTQSSRYLVKRTGEKVFLECVQDMDHENMFWYRQDPGLGLRLIYFSYDVKMKEKGDIPEGYSVSREKKERFSLILESASTNQTSMYLCASRQTGLGSPLHFGNGTRLTVT.